The rows below give T cell receptor beta chains drawn from one sample of a study of OX40 agonist ivuxolimab in advanced cancers. Some clones are missing from TCRdb's copy, which holds only in-frame ones; the method was immunoSEQ multiplex PCR. The sample gives tens of thousands of clones, approximately 90% of which show up once; around 0.29% is in the top ten. Sequenced here: CD4+ or CD8+ T cells sorted from blood, sampled in a trial of the OX40 agonist ivuxolimab. These TCRs come from an adult with an advanced solid tumor such as melanoma, head and neck, liver or kidney cancer. CDR3s include the opening cysteine and the closing phenylalanine or tryptophan. D genes are given only for firm matches. Size tells how often a clone was seen (once, few, many) or the class of an expanded clone, and some rows leave it out.

cdr3_nt,cdr3_aa,v_call,j_call,d_call,clone_size
TGCGCCAGCAGCTTGGGGACGGGGGGCTATGGCTACACCTTC,CASSLGTGGYGYTF,TRBV5-1,TRBJ1-2,NA,NA
TGTGCCTGGAGTGTACGGCGGGGAGATACGCAGTATTTT,CAWSVRRGDTQYF,TRBV30,TRBJ2-3,NA,NA
TGTGCCAGCAGCCCCCCACAGGGCCCCTACGAGCAGTACTTC,CASSPPQGPYEQYF,TRBV7-8,TRBJ2-7,NA,once
TGTGCCAGCAGTCCGGGGGGTAGCGGCTCCTACAATGAGCAGTTCTTC,CASSPGGSGSYNEQFF,TRBV27,TRBJ2-1,TRBD2,once
TGTGCCAGCAGCTTTTGGACAGGGGCGGTCTACGAGCAGTACTTC,CASSFWTGAVYEQYF,TRBV5-8,TRBJ2-7,TRBD1,NA
TGTGCCAGCAGTCCCGGGGGCAGCTACAATGAGCAGTTCTTC,CASSPGGSYNEQFF,TRBV6-7,TRBJ2-1,NA,NA
TGTGCCAGCAGCTTACTCAGGGGAGCCGGGGAGCTGTTTTTT,CASSLLRGAGELFF,TRBV7-8,TRBJ2-2,NA,few
TGTGCCAGCTCACGGGACAGGGGTGACACCGGGGAGCTGTTTTTT,CASSRDRGDTGELFF,TRBV18,TRBJ2-2,TRBD1,NA
TGTGCCACCAGCAGGGCCCTTCCGGAAAGGCAGTACTTC,CATSRALPERQYF,TRBV15,TRBJ2-5,NA,NA
TGCGCCAGCGACGAGGGCGGGGGGGCGGATACGCAGTATTTT,CASDEGGGADTQYF,TRBV5-1,TRBJ2-3,TRBD2,NA
TGTGCCAGCAGTTTATCGATAATGGGGGGCAGCATGAACACTGAAGCTTTCTTT,CASSLSIMGGSMNTEAFF,TRBV27,TRBJ1-1,NA,NA
TGTGCCACCAGCAGAGAGGGAGGGGCGATTCCTGGAAACACCATATATTTT,CATSREGGAIPGNTIYF,TRBV15,TRBJ1-3,NA,NA
TGTGCCAGCAGCCCCAGGGTCTTACAGGGTACTGGAAACACCATATATTTT,CASSPRVLQGTGNTIYF,TRBV7-2,TRBJ1-3,NA,NA
TGTGCCAGCAGCTTAGGTACGGGACAGGGCCCCGATACGCAGTATTTT,CASSLGTGQGPDTQYF,TRBV7-6,TRBJ2-3,TRBD1,NA
TGTGCCAGCAGCGGCGAGGCGGGGGCCAACGTCCTGACTTTC,CASSGEAGANVLTF,TRBV11-3,TRBJ2-6,NA,few
TGTGCCACCTCAGGGGCAGTTAATAACTATGGCTACACCTTC,CATSGAVNNYGYTF,TRBV10-3,TRBJ1-2,NA,NA
TGTGCCAGTGTCGAAGGGGATACGCAGTATTTT,CASVEGDTQYF,TRBV7-3,TRBJ2-3,NA,once
TGTGCCAGCAGCTTGTATGAGCGAGACAATGAGCAGTTCTTC,CASSLYERDNEQFF,TRBV7-6,TRBJ2-1,NA,NA
TGTGCCAGCAGTGATATTGGCGGCTACTATGGCTACACCTTC,CASSDIGGYYGYTF,TRBV2,TRBJ1-2,NA,NA
TGTGCCAGCATGGTTTCGGGGGAAGAGACCCAGTACTTC,CASMVSGEETQYF,TRBV5-4,TRBJ2-5,NA,once
TGCGCCAGCAGCCAAGATCCCCATAATTCACCCCTCCACTTT,CASSQDPHNSPLHF,TRBV4-3,TRBJ1-6,NA,once
TGCGCCAGCAGCTTGGCACTAACCTCCTACAATGAGCAGTTCTTC,CASSLALTSYNEQFF,TRBV5-1,TRBJ2-1,NA,NA
TGTGCCAGCAGCTTGAGAGTGTCAGGGGCCCACGAGCAGTACTTC,CASSLRVSGAHEQYF,TRBV5-6,TRBJ2-7,NA,NA
TGCGCCAGCAGTGTGCGGAAAACCGGGGAGCTGTTTTTT,CASSVRKTGELFF,TRBV10-2,TRBJ2-2,NA,NA
TGCGCCAGCAGCCCACAGGGTTTCGCCACAGATACGCAGTATTTT,CASSPQGFATDTQYF,TRBV5-1,TRBJ2-3,NA,NA
TGTGCCAGCAGCGCCCGGGACAGGGGTTCCTATAATTCACCCCTCCACTTT,CASSARDRGSYNSPLHF,TRBV9,TRBJ1-6,TRBD1,NA
TGCGCCAGCAGTGAGTCAGCACAGGATATCGAGCAGTACTTC,CASSESAQDIEQYF,TRBV10-1,TRBJ2-7,NA,NA
TGTGCCTGGAGTTCTCTCCTCCTCATACGTGCTTTCTTT,CAWSSLLLIRAFF,TRBV30,TRBJ1-1,NA,NA
TGTGCCAGCAGTGAAGTGAACACCGGGGAGCTGTTTTTT,CASSEVNTGELFF,TRBV6-1,TRBJ2-2,NA,NA
TGTGCCACCAGCAGGTATCAGGGGACCGCAGATACGCAGTATTTT,CATSRYQGTADTQYF,TRBV15,TRBJ2-3,NA,NA
TGTGCCAGCTCACCACTGAGGGCCTCTGGAAACACCATATATTTT,CASSPLRASGNTIYF,TRBV18,TRBJ1-3,NA,NA
TGCGCCAGCAGCTTGGCGACAGGGGAGTTGCATGAGCAGTTCTTC,CASSLATGELHEQFF,TRBV5-1,TRBJ2-1,TRBD1,NA
TGTGCCAGCTCAGACGATAGCAATGAGCAGTTCTTC,CASSDDSNEQFF,TRBV18,TRBJ2-1,NA,NA
TGTGCCATCAGTGAATCGAGACAGGTGAACACTGAAGCTTTCTTT,CAISESRQVNTEAFF,TRBV10-3,TRBJ1-1,NA,once
TGTGCCAGTTGGGGGGCAGGGGATTTCTATGGCTACACCTTC,CASWGAGDFYGYTF,TRBV19,TRBJ1-2,NA,NA
TGTGCCACCAGCCGAGCCGGGACTAGCGGGGGGAATGAGCAGTTCTTC,CATSRAGTSGGNEQFF,TRBV15,TRBJ2-1,TRBD2,NA
TGTGCCAGCAGCTTGAGTCAGCAGGGGGCTCAGCCCCAGCATTTT,CASSLSQQGAQPQHF,TRBV5-5,TRBJ1-5,TRBD1,NA
TGCGCCAGCCAATTAGCGGGGGGGCCTTTGGAGACCCAGTACTTC,CASQLAGGPLETQYF,TRBV10-2,TRBJ2-5,TRBD2,NA
TGTGCCAGCAGTTTCCGGGACAGGGGACAGCCCCAGCATTTT,CASSFRDRGQPQHF,TRBV28,TRBJ1-5,TRBD1,NA
TGTGCCAGCAGCCCACCCCGGGGGACATCCTACAATGAGCAGTTCTTC,CASSPPRGTSYNEQFF,TRBV5-5,TRBJ2-1,NA,NA
TGCGCCAGCAGCCCTACCGGGACTAGCGGGGTGACAGATACGCAGTATTTT,CASSPTGTSGVTDTQYF,TRBV4-1,TRBJ2-3,TRBD2,NA
TGTGCCAGCAGCCCCACAACAGGGAGGGCTGAAGCTTTCTTT,CASSPTTGRAEAFF,TRBV9,TRBJ1-1,NA,NA
TGTGCCAGCAGCTTAGGGCAGCGGAACACAGATACGCAGTATTTT,CASSLGQRNTDTQYF,TRBV7-3,TRBJ2-3,NA,NA
TGTGCCAGCAGCCGCATAAGGGGGCCCAATCAGCCCCAGCATTTT,CASSRIRGPNQPQHF,TRBV7-6,TRBJ1-5,TRBD1,NA
TGTGCCAGCAGCCAAGGCGGACAGGGGGTGAATGAGCAGTTCTTC,CASSQGGQGVNEQFF,TRBV14,TRBJ2-1,TRBD1,NA
TGTGCCGGAGAAGACAGCCACAATAATGAAAAACTGTTTTTT,CAGEDSHNNEKLFF,TRBV21-1,TRBJ1-4,NA,NA
TGTGCCAGCAGTACTACGACAGGGAACGCGGGCTACACCTTC,CASSTTTGNAGYTF,TRBV6-5,TRBJ1-2,TRBD1,NA
TGCGCCAGCAGCTACCCGCGGGGGGACAGGAACACCGGGGAGCTGTTTTTT,CASSYPRGDRNTGELFF,TRBV5-1,TRBJ2-2,NA,few
TGTGCCAGCTCACCTAGCTCCTACGAGCAGTACTTC,CASSPSSYEQYF,TRBV18,TRBJ2-7,NA,few
TGTGCCAGCAGCTTAGTTGGGGGAAGCTCCTACGAGCAGTACTTC,CASSLVGGSSYEQYF,TRBV11-2,TRBJ2-7,NA,NA